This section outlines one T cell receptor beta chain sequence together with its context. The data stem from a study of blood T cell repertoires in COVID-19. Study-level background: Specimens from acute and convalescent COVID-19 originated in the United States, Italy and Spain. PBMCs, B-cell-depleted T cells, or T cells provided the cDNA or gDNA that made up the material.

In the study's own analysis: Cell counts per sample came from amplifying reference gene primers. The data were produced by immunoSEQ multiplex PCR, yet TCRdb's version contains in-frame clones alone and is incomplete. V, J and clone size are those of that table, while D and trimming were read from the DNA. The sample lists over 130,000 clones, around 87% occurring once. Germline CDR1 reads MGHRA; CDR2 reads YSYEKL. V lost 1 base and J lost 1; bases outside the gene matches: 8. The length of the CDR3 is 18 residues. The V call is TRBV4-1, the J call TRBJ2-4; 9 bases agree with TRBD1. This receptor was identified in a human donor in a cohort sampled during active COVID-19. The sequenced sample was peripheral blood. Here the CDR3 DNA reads TGCGCCAGCAGCCAAGCCCTTTACAGGGGGCTGGCCAAAAACATTCAGTACTTC. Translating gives CASSQALYRGLAKNIQYF.